This entry is about one T cell receptor beta chain. Its antigen has not been determined. No much larger clone exists at a distance of one base, and base qualities are not known. This sample was sequenced with an Illumina NovaSeq 6000. TCR cDNA was synthesized by 5'RACE template switching, which introduced a universal primer site and unique molecular identifiers. cDNA synthesis was primed from both the TCR alpha and TCR beta constant segments. Library amplification involved two PCR steps, and the second step added sample barcodes and sequencing adapters. Sequencing of libraries was done on Illumina HiSeq 2500 (2x100 bp) or NovaSeq (2x150 bp). The study's processing was this. MIGEC was used to demultiplex reads and collapse the reads into UMI consensus sequences, and MiXCR was used for V(D)J alignment. Using edgeR on replicate PBMC samples, clonotypes were called vaccine-responding if FDR was below 0.01 and the log2 fold change was above 5 up to day 15. Each bulk clonotype received a CD4 or CD8 identity based on whether the sequenced CD4 or CD8 repertoire contained that clonotype at higher abundance. Starting from the raw public reads, TCRdb applied fastp trimming at Q25, assembled clones with MiXCR and retained in-frame beta chains. Each CDR3 protein appears once, grouped with its most common genes and DNA. TCRdb's processing, not the authors', yielded these V and J calls. The sample table contains more than 95,000 distinct CDR3 sequences; only one count was recorded for around 15% of them. The ten largest account for approximately 39% of the sample.

The data derive from a study of T cells after yellow fever vaccination (dated by TCRdb to the late 2010s). About the full investigation: The SMART-Seq v4 Ultra Low Input RNA kit was used to prepare libraries from fractions with low cell numbers. Blood samples were taken at several timepoints before and after primary and secondary immunization, and bulk PBMC replicates and cell subsets were isolated. Two healthy male donors, one aged 18 to 30 and one aged 30 to 39 years, were included in the cohort. To track T-cell clones before and after primary and booster YFV17D yellow fever vaccination, bulk TCR alpha and beta repertoires were sequenced longitudinally.

Taken from cysteine to phenylalanine, the CDR3 has 15 residues. Only the CDR3 part of the read is kept: 45 bases, read in frame from the first base. Sequences SGHTA (CDR1) and FQGNSA (CDR2) are obtained from the germline V gene. Trimming removed 3 bases from V and 0 bases from J, leaving 9 bases between the germline ends. What the work shows at the level of the full study, not this receptor alone: Because the study included only a couple of donors, the extent to which the findings can be generalized is limited. Compared with the primary T-cell response, the secondary T-cell response was faster but weaker, reaching its peak on day 5 rather than on day 15. Most clones expanded after primary vaccination were re-detected after the booster (around 96% of CD4 and 88% of CD8), suggesting broad memory maintenance. Because abundant contaminating clonotypes from the bulk population could be contained in FACS-sorted repertoires, computational filtering was required. A small fraction of clonotypes appeared in both the CD4 and CD8 compartments, likely as a result of convergent recombination.

This specimen's treatment or condition label, interpreted: live attenuated yellow fever vaccine strain. A standard Ficoll-Paque protocol was used to isolate PBMCs from peripheral blood. Dynabeads CD4 and CD8 positive selection kits were used to isolate the CD4 and CD8 T-cell fractions. RNA was extracted with TriZol from bulk PBMCs, CD4 and CD8 fractions, and dextramer-positive and dextramer-negative fractions. This chain joins TRBV7-2 to TRBJ1-5; too little of a D gene remains to name it. Material: CD8+ T cells sorted from PBMCs, obtained 5 days after the yellow fever booster vaccination. The TCR sequence derives from a man younger than 35 who received the YFV17D yellow fever vaccine. The nucleotide sequence reads TGTGCCAGCAGCTTGATTCCCAATAGCAATCAGCCCCAGCATTTT. It specifies CASSLIPNSNQPQHF. The entire variable domain, with the stretches around the CDR3 drawn from the reference TRBV7-2 and TRBJ1-5 proteins, is GAGVSQSPSNKVTEKGKDVELRCDPISGHTALYWYRQSLGQGLEFLIYFQGNSAPDKSGLPSDRFSAERTGGSVSTLTIQRTQQEDSAVYLCASSLIPNSNQPQHFGDGTRLSIL.